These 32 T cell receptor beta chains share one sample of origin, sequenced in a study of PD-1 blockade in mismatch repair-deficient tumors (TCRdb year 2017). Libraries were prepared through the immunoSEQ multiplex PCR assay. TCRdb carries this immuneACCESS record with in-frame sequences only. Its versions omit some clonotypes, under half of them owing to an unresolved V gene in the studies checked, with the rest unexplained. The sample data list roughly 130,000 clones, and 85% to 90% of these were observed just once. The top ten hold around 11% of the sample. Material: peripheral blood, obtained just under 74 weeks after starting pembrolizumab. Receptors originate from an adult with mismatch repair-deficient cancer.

The CDR3, as DNA: TGTGCCAGCAGCTTGGCACTAACCCAAGAGACCCAGTACTTC. As protein: CASSLALTQETQYF. The chain joins TRBV11-2 to TRBJ2-5, with D uncertain. Germline CDR1 and CDR2: SGHAT and FQNNGV. The CDR3 length is 14 residues. Trimming left V 3 bases short and J 1 base short, with 9 bases between.

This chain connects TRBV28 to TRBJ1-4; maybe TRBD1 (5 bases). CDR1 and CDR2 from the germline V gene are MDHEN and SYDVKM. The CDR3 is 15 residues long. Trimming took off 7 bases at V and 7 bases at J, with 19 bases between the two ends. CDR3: CASTHSTWGGEKLFF. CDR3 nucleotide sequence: TGTGCCAGCACTCATTCTACCTGGGGGGGTGAAAAACTGTTTTTT.

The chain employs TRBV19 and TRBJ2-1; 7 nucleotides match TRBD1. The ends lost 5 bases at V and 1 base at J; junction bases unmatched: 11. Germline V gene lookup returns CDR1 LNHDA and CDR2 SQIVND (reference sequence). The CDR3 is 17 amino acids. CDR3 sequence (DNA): TGTGCCAGTAGTGCAACCACAGGGGCTGGGTCCTACAATGAGCAGTTCTTC. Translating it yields CASSATTGAGSYNEQFF.

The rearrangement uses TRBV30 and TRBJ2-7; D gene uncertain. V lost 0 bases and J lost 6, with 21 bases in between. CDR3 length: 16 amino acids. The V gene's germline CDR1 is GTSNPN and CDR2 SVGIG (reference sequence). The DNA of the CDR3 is TGTGCCTGGAGTGTACTATCTCCCCCCTCACCCTCCGAGCAGTACTTC. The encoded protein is CAWSVLSPPSPSEQYF.

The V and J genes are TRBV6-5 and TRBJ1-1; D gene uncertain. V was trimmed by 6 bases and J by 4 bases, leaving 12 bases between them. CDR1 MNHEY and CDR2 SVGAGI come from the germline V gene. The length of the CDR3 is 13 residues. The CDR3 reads CASSRTVGTEAFF. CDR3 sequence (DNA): TGTGCCAGCAGCCGTACAGTGGGCACTGAAGCTTTCTTT.

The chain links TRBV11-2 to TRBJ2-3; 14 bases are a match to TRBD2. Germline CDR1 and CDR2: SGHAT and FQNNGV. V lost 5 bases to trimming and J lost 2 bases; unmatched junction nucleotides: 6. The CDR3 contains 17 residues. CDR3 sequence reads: CASSPRTSGGPTDTQYF. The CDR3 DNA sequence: TGTGCCAGCAGCCCTCGGACTAGCGGGGGGCCCACAGATACGCAGTATTTT.

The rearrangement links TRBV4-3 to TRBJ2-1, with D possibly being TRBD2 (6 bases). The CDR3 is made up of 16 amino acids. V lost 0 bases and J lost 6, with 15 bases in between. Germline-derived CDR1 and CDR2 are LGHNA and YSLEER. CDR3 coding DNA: TGCGCCAGCAGCCAAGAAGCCTATGCTAGCGTCAATGAGCAGTTCTTC. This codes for CASSQEAYASVNEQFF.

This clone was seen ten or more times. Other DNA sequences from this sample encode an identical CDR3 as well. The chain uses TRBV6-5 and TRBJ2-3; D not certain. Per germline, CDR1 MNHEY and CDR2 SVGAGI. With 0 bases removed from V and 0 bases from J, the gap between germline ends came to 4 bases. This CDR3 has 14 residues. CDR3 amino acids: CASSYSSSTDTQYF. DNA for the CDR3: TGTGCCAGCAGTTACTCGTCCAGCACAGATACGCAGTATTTT.

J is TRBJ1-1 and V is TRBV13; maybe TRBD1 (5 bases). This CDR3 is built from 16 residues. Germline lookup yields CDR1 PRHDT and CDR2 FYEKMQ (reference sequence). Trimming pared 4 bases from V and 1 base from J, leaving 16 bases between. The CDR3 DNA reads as TGTGCCAGCAGCTCAAGTTCAGGGACGGAGAACACTGAAGCTTTCTTT. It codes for CASSSSSGTENTEAFF.

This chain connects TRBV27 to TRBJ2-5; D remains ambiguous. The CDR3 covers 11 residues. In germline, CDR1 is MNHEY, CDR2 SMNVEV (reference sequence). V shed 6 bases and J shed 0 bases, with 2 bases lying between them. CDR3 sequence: CASSHQETQYF. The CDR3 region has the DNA TGTGCCAGCAGCCACCAAGAGACCCAGTACTTC.

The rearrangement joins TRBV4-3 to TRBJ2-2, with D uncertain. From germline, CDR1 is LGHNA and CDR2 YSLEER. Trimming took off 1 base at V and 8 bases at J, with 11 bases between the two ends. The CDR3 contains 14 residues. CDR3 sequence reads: CASSQGTGWGELFF. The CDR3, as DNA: TGCGCCAGCAGCCAAGGGACCGGGTGGGGGGAGCTGTTTTTT.

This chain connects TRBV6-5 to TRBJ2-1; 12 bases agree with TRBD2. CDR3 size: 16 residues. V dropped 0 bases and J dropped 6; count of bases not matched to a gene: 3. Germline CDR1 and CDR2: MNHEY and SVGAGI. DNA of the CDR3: TGTGCCAGCAGTTACTCGAAGACTAGCGGGAGCAATGAGCAGTTCTTC. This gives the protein CASSYSKTSGSNEQFF.

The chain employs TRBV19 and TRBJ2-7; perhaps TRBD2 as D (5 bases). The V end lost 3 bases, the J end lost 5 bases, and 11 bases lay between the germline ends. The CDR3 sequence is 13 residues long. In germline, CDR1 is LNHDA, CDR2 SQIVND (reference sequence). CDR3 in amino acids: CASSIGVFDEQYF. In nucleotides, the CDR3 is TGTGCCAGTAGTATCGGGGTATTCGACGAGCAGTACTTC.

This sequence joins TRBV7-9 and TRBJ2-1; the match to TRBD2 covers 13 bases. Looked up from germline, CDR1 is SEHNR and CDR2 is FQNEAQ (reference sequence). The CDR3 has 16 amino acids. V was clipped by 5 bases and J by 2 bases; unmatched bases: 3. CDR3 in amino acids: CASSQLAGGPYNEQFF. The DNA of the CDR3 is TGTGCCAGCAGCCAACTAGCGGGAGGGCCCTACAATGAGCAGTTCTTC.

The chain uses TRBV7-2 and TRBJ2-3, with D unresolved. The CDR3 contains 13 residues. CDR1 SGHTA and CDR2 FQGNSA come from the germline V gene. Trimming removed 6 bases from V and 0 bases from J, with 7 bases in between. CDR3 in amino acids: CASRIRSTDTQYF. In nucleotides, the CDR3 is TGTGCCAGCAGAATCCGGAGCACAGATACGCAGTATTTT.

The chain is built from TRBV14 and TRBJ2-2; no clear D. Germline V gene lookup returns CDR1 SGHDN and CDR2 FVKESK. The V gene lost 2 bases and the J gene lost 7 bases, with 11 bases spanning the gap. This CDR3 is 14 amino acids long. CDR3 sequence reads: CASSQFKFLGELFF. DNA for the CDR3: TGTGCCAGCAGCCAATTTAAGTTCCTCGGGGAGCTGTTTTTT.

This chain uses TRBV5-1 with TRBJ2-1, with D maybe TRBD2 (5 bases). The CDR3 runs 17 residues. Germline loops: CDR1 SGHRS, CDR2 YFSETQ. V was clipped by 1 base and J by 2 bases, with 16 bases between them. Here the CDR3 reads CASSLINTGSAYNEQFF. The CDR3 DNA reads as TGCGCCAGCAGCTTGATTAACACGGGAAGTGCCTACAATGAGCAGTTCTTC.

CDR3: CASSPLWTGTYGYTF. The CDR3 coding sequence is TGTGCCAGCAGTCCACTCTGGACAGGGACCTATGGCTACACCTTC. The rearrangement uses TRBV27 and TRBJ1-2; 8 bases line up with TRBD1. The V and J ends lost 5 bases and 4 bases, in that order; junction bases with no gene match: 9. Germline V CDR1 and CDR2: MNHEY, SMNVEV (reference sequence). The CDR3 has 15 residues.

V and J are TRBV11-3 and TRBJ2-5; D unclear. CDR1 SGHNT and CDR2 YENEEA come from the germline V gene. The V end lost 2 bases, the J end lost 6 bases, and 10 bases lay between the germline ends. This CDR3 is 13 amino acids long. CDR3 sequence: CASSLNKGKTQYF. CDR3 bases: TGTGCCAGCAGCTTAAATAAGGGAAAGACCCAGTACTTC.

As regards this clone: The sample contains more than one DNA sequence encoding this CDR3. DNA for the CDR3: TGTGCCTGGAGTGTAGGCAGGGGCTATACTGAAGCTTTCTTT. This sequence encodes CAWSVGRGYTEAFF. The rearrangement links TRBV30 to TRBJ1-1; tentative D call: TRBD1 (6 bases). Germline CDR1 is GTSNPN and CDR2 is SVGIG (reference sequence). The CDR3 has 14 residues. Trimming stripped 0 bases from V and 5 bases from J, with 13 bases between.

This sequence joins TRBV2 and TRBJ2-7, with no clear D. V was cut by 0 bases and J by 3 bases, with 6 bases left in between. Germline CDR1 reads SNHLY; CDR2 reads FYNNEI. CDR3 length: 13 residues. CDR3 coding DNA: TGTGCCAGCAGTGAAGCCTACAGCTACGAGCAGTACTTC. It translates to CASSEAYSYEQYF. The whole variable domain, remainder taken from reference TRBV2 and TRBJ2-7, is EPEVTQTPSHQVTQMGQEVILRCVPISNHLYFYWYRQILGQKVEFLVSFYNNEISEKSEIFDDQFSVERPDGSNFTLKIRSTKLEDSAMYFCASSEAYSYEQYFGPGTRLTVT.

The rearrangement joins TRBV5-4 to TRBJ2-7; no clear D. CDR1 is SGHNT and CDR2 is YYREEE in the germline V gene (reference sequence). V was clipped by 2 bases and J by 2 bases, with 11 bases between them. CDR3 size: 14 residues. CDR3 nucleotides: TGTGCCAGCAGCTTTGGTCCGGAAGCCTACGAGCAGTACTTC. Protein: CASSFGPEAYEQYF.

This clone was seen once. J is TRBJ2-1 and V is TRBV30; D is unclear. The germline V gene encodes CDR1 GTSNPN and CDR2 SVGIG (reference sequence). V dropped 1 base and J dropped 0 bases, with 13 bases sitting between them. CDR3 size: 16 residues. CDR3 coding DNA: TGTGCCTGGAGTGAGCGAGAGCTTAGCTCCTACAATGAGCAGTTCTTC. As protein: CAWSERELSSYNEQFF.

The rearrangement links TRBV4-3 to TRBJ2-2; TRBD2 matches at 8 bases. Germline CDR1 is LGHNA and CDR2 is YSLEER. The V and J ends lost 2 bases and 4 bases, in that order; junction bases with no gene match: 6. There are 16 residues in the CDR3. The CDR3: CASSQISGSFTGELFF. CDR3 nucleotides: TGCGCCAGCAGCCAAATAAGCGGGAGTTTCACCGGGGAGCTGTTTTTT.

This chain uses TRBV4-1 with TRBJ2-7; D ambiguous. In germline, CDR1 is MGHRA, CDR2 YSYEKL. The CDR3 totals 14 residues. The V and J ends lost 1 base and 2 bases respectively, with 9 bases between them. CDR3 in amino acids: CASSQVPSTYEQYF. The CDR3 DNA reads TGCGCCAGCAGCCAAGTCCCTTCCACCTACGAGCAGTACTTC.

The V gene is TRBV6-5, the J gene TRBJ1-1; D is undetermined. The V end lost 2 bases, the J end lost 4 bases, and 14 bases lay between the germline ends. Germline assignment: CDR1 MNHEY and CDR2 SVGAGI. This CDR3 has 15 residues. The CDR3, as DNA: TGTGCCAGCAGTTACGTCAGTCCGGGGAGCACTGAAGCTTTCTTT. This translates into CASSYVSPGSTEAFF.

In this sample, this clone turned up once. The CDR3 coding sequence is TGCGCCAGCAGTGAGTGGCAGGGCCAAGAGACCCAGTACTTC. The encoded protein is CASSEWQGQETQYF. The rearrangement joins TRBV10-1 to TRBJ2-5; D might be TRBD1 (5 bases). The V gene's germline CDR1 is WNHNN and CDR2 SYGVQD (reference sequence). V lost 1 base to trimming and J lost 1 base, with 7 bases between them. The CDR3 totals 14 residues.

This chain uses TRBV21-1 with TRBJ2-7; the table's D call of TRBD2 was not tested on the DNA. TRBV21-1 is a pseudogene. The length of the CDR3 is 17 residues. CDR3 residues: CASSKALGGGATSEQYF. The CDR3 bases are TGTGCCAGCAGCAAGGCCCTAGGTGGAGGGGCAACTTCCGAGCAGTACTTC.

CDR3 sequence reads: CASSFPGLAGANEQFF. CDR3 DNA sequence: TGTGCCAGCAGTTTCCCGGGACTAGCGGGAGCCAATGAGCAGTTCTTC. The chain joins TRBV27 to TRBJ2-1; 14 bases align to TRBD2. Germline assignment: CDR1 MNHEY and CDR2 SMNVEV (reference sequence). The trim removed 3 bases at V and 6 bases at J, leaving 4 bases unmatched. CDR3 length: 16 residues.

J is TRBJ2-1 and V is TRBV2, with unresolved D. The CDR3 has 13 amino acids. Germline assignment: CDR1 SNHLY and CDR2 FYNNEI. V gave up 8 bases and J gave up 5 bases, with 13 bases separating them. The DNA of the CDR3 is TGTGCCAGCTGCTCGGAGACCGACAATGAGCAGTTCTTC. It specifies CASCSETDNEQFF. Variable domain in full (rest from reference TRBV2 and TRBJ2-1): EPEVTQTPSHQVTQMGQEVILRCVPISNHLYFYWYRQILGQKVEFLVSFYNNEISEKSEIFDDQFSVERPDGSNFTLKIRSTKLEDSAMYFCASCSETDNEQFFGPGTRLTVL.

CDR3 sequence reads: CASSLGLEGFTDTQYF. The CDR3 DNA reads TGTGCCAGCAGCTTAGGTCTGGAGGGGTTCACAGATACGCAGTATTTT. The chain links TRBV11-2 to TRBJ2-3, with TRBD2 as a possible D gene (6 bases). The germline gives CDR1 SGHAT, CDR2 FQNNGV. The CDR3 contains 16 residues. Between the trimmed V and J ends, which lost 1 base and 2 bases, there was a span of 13 bases.

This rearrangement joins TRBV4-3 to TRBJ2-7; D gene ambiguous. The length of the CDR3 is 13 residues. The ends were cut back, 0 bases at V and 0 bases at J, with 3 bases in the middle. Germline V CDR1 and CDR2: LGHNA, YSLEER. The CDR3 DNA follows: TGCGCCAGCAGCCAAGATACCTCCTACGAGCAGTACTTC. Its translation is CASSQDTSYEQYF.